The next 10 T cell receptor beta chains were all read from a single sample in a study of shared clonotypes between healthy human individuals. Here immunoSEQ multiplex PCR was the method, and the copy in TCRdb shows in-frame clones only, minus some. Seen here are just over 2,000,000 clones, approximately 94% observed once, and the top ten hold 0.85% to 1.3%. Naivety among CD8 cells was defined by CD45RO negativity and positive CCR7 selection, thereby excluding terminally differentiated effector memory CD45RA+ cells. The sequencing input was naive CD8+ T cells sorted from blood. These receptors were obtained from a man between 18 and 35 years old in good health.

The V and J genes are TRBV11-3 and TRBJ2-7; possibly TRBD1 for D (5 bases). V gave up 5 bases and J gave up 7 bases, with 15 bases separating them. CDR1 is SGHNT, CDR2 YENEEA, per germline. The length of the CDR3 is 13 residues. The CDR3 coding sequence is TGTGCCAGCAGCGCCTACCCAGGGTTTGAGCAGTACTTC. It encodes CASSAYPGFEQYF.

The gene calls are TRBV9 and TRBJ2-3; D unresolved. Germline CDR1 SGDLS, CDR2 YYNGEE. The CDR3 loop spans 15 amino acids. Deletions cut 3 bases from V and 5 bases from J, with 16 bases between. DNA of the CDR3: TGTGCCAGCAGCGCCCCTTGGGCAACCTTAGATACGCAGTATTTT. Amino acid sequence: CASSAPWATLDTQYF. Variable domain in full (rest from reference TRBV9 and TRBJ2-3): DSGVTQTPKHLITATGQRVTLRCSPRSGDLSVYWYQQSLDQGLQFLIQYYNGEERAKGNILERFSAQQFPDLHSELNLSSLELGDSALYFCASSAPWATLDTQYFGPGTRLTVL.

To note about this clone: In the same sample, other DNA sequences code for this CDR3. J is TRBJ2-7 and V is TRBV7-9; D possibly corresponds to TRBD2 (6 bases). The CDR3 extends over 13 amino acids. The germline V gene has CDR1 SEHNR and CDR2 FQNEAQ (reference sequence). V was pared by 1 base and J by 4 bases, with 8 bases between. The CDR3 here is CASSLGEAYEQYF. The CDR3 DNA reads TGTGCCAGCAGCTTAGGGGAGGCATACGAGCAGTACTTC.

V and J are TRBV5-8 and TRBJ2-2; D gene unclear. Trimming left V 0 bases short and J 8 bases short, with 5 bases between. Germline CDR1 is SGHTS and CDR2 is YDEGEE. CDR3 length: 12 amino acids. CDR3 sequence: CASSLDRGELFF. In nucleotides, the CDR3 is TGTGCCAGCAGCTTGGATCGAGGGGAGCTGTTTTTT.

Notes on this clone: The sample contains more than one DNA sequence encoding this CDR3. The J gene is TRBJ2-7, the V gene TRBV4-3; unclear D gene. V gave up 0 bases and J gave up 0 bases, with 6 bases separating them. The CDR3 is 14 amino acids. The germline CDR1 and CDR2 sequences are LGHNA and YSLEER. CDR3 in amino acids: CASSQDLSSYEQYF. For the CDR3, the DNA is TGCGCCAGCAGCCAAGACTTGAGCTCCTACGAGCAGTACTTC.

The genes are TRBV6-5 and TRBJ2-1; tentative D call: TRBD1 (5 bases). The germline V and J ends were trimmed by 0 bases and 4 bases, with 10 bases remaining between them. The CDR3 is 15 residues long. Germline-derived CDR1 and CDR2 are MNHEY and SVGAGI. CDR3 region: CASSYSQDTYNEQFF. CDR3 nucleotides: TGTGCCAGCAGTTACTCTCAGGACACTTACAATGAGCAGTTCTTC.

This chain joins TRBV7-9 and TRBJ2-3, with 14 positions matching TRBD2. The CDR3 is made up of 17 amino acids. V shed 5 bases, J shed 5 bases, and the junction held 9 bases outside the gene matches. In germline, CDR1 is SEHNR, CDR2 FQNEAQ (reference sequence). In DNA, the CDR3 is TGTGCCAGCAGCGACGCGGGACTAGCGGGAGTGGTAGATACGCAGTATTTT. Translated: CASSDAGLAGVVDTQYF.

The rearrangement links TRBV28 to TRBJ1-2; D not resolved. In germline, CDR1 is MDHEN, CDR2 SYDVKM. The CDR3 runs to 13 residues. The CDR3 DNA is TGTGCGACCTCGGTGGATCAGCTCTATGGCTACACCTTC. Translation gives CATSVDQLYGYTF.

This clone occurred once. The DNA of the CDR3 is TGCAGCGTTGAAGAGGGCCGACAGGTCCCTACCTATGGCTACACCTTC. This codes for CSVEEGRQVPTYGYTF. The rearrangement uses TRBV29-1 and TRBJ1-2; D may be TRBD1 (6 bases). V gave up 0 bases and J gave up 4 bases, with 18 bases separating them. This CDR3 has 16 residues. In germline, CDR1 is SQVTM, CDR2 ANQGSEA.

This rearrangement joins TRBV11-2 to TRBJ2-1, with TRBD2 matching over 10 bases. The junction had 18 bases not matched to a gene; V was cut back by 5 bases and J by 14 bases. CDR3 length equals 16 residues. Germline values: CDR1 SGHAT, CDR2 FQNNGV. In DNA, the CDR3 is TGTGCCAGCAGCCCAGGAGGTAGCGGGGGGCCCCCCAGGGAGTTCTTC. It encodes CASSPGGSGGPPREFF.